This section outlines one TCR beta chain sequence together with its context. This CDR3 region has 15 residues. Germline values: CDR1 LNHDA, CDR2 SQIVND (reference sequence). V was pared by 9 bases and J by 2 bases, with 10 bases of the junction left unmatched. In assigning cohorts, the study relied on participant-reported clinical history. This record belongs to a study of blood T cell repertoires in COVID-19. Generated by immunoSEQ multiplex PCR, the TCRdb table keeps only in-frame clones and is missing some. Of under 250,000 clones in the sample, 82% are singletons; the top ten hold about 3.3%. The rearrangement links TRBV19 to TRBJ1-3; 7 bases match TRBD1. Sequenced input: PBMCs or T cells enriched from blood (not recorded which). The clonotype comes from a woman in her sixties or seventies who had recovered from COVID-19. The CDR3 is CASSQTGVPGNTIYF. CDR3 sequence (DNA): TGTGCCAGCTCACAAACAGGGGTCCCTGGAAACACCATATATTTT.